This TCR beta chain originates from a study of CD8 T cells in ankylosing spondylitis. Findings and caveats of the study: Ankylosing spondylitis blood seemed to carry a telltale TCR beta motif made of eight highly homologous variants.

TCRdb called the 5' RACE reads again in MiXCR, with one record for every CDR3 protein. The table shows about 210,000 distinct CDR3 sequences, with approximately 7.4% occurring only once. About this clonotype itself: The antigen remains unidentified.

The CDR3 extends over 15 amino acids. Trimming left V 0 bases short and J 10 bases short, with 13 bases between. Germline CDR1 is MNHEY and CDR2 is SMNVEV (reference sequence). The sequence was collected from a male donor with ankylosing spondylitis. The V call is TRBV27, the J call TRBJ1-6; tentatively, D is TRBD1 (5 bases). Sequencing used blood, either unsorted or a sorted T cell fraction (not recorded which). This chain's CDR3 is CASSLSARGGSPLHF. The CDR3 coding sequence is TGTGCCAGCAGTTTATCGGCGCGGGGGGGGTCACCCCTCCACTTT.